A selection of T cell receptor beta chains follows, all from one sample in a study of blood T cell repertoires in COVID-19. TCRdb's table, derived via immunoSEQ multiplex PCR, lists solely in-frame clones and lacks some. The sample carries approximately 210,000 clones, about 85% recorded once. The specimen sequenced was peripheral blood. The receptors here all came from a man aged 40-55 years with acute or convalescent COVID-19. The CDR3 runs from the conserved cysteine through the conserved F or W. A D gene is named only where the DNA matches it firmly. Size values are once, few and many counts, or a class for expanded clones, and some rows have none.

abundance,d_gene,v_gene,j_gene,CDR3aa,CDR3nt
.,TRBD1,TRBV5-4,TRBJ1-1,CASSVQGPFSEAFF,TGTGCCAGCAGCGTACAGGGGCCATTCTCTGAAGCTTTCTTT
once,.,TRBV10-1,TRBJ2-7,CASSESWEIPYEQYF,TGCGCCAGCAGTGAGTCGTGGGAGATCCCCTACGAGCAGTACTTC
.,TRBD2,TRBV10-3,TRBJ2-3,CAISNSGVRTDTQYF,TGTGCCATCTCAAACAGCGGGGTCCGCACAGATACGCAGTATTTT
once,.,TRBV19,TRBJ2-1,CASSRLAYNEQFF,TGTGCCAGTAGTCGACTAGCCTACAATGAGCAGTTCTTC
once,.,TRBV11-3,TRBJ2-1,CASSPDGRVIYNEQFF,TGTGCCAGCAGCCCGGACGGCAGGGTGATCTACAATGAGCAGTTCTTC
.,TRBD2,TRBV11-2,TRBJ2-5,CASSLGPSGGQETQYF,TGTGCCAGCAGCTTAGGTCCTAGCGGGGGGCAAGAGACCCAGTACTTC
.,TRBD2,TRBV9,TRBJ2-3,CASSVVAGGRADTQYF,TGTGCCAGCAGCGTAGTAGCGGGGGGGCGCGCAGATACGCAGTATTTT
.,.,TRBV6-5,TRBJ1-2,CASSFTGRGSYGYTF,TGTGCCAGCAGTTTTACAGGGAGAGGGAGCTATGGCTACACCTTC
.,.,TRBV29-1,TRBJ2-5,CSVGKHQPTQYF,TGCAGCGTTGGTAAGCACCAACCGACCCAGTACTTC
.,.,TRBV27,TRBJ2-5,CASSLTRTGRETQYF,TGTGCCAGCAGTTTAACCCGTACAGGGAGAGAGACCCAGTACTTC
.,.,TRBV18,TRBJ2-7,CASSPPGFTGYEQYF,TGTGCCAGCTCACCACCTGGATTCACGGGGTACGAGCAGTACTTC
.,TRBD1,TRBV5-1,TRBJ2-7,CASRQGPNYEQYF,TGCGCCAGCAGACAGGGGCCGAACTACGAGCAGTACTTC
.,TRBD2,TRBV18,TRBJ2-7,CASSPPGKAGAPGHEQYF,TGTGCCAGCTCACCCCCCGGAAAAGCGGGAGCCCCCGGTCACGAGCAGTACTTC
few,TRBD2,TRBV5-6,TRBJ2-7,CASSKNRDYLYEQYF,TGTGCCAGCAGCAAAAACCGGGACTACCTTTACGAGCAGTACTTC
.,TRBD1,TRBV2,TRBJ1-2,CASNTPGQGDLYGYTF,TGTGCCAGCAACACCCCGGGACAGGGGGACCTCTATGGCTACACCTTC
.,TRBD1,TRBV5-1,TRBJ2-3,CASSMGQAISTDTQYF,TGCGCCAGCAGCATGGGACAGGCTATTAGCACAGATACGCAGTATTTT
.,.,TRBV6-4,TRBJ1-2,CASSETWTGEIYGYTF,TGTGCCAGCAGTGAAACGTGGACGGGAGAAATCTATGGCTACACCTTC
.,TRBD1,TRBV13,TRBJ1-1,CASSSYDRGGTEAFF,TGTGCCAGCAGCTCTTACGACAGGGGTGGCACTGAAGCTTTCTTT
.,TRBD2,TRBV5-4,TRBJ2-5,CASSKGLAGFQETQYF,TGTGCCAGCAGCAAGGGACTAGCGGGTTTCCAAGAGACCCAGTACTTC
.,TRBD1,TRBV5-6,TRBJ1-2,CASSLGQGAYGYTF,TGTGCCAGCAGCTTGGGTCAGGGGGCCTATGGCTACACCTTC
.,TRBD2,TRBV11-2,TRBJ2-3,CASSLSGGASGTDTQYF,TGTGCCAGCAGCCTTAGCGGGGGGGCCTCCGGCACAGATACGCAGTATTTT
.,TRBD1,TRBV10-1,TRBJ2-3,CASSVPGTGGSDTQYF,TGCGCCAGCAGTGTTCCCGGGACAGGGGGATCAGATACGCAGTATTTT
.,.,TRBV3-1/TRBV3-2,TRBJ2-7,CASSPRGEYEQYF,TGTGCCAGCAGTCCCAGGGGAGAGTACGAGCAGTACTTC
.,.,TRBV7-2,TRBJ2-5,CASSLSRQTQETQYF,TGTGCCAGCAGCTTATCAAGACAGACCCAAGAGACCCAGTACTTC
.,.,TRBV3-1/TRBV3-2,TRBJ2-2,CASSQEISGRSRGGELFF,TGTGCCAGCAGCCAAGAGATTAGCGGACGGAGTAGAGGCGGGGAGCTGTTTTTT
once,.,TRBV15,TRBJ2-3,CATSRGGLGTDTQYF,TGTGCCACCAGCAGGGGGGGGCTCGGCACAGATACGCAGTATTTT
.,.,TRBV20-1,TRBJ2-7,CSALYEQYF,TGCAGTGCTCTCTACGAGCAGTACTTC
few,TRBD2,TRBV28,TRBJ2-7,CASSFGWTSTSYEQYF,TGTGCCAGCAGTTTTGGTTGGACTAGCACATCCTACGAGCAGTACTTC
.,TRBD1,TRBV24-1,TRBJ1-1,CATSDSTGHGTEAFF,TGTGCCACCAGTGATTCGACAGGGCACGGCACTGAAGCTTTCTTT
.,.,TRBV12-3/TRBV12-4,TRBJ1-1,CASSSGFTTEAFF,TGTGCCAGCAGTTCGGGATTTACTACTGAAGCTTTCTTT
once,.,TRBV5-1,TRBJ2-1,CASSLGQANEQFF,TGCGCCAGCAGCTTGGGTCAGGCCAATGAGCAGTTCTTC
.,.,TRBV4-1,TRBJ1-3,CASSQEGLGNTIYF,TGCGCCAGCAGCCAGGAGGGGCTCGGAAACACCATATATTTT
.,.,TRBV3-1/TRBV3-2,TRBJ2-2,CASSQSFGRGTGELFF,TGTGCCAGCAGCCAATCGTTCGGTAGGGGAACCGGGGAGCTGTTTTTT
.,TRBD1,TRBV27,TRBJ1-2,CASSTIRDRDYGYTF,TGTGCCAGCAGTACAATCCGGGACAGAGACTATGGCTACACCTTC
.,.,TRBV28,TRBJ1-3,CASSPGTWGNTIYF,TGTGCCAGCAGCCCCGGGACATGGGGAAACACCATATATTTT
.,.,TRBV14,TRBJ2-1,CASSQVGGNNEQFF,TGTGCCAGCAGCCAAGTAGGGGGTAACAATGAGCAGTTCTTC
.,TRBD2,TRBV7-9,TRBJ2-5,CASSDPGLASFLETQYF,TGTGCCAGCAGCGATCCCGGACTAGCGAGCTTCCTTGAGACCCAGTACTTC
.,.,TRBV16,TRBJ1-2,CASSRRGTSEGYTF,TGTGCCAGCAGCCGCAGGGGAACATCGGAAGGCTACACCTTC
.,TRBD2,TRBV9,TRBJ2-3,CASSGSGDTDTQYF,TGTGCCAGCAGCGGTAGCGGGGACACAGATACGCAGTATTTT
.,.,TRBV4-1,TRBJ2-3,CASSLRLQGGDRTDTQYF,TGCGCCAGCAGCCTCCGCCTCCAAGGGGGGGATCGCACAGATACGCAGTATTTT
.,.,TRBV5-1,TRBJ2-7,CASTVGLDSYEQYF,TGCGCCAGCACCGTGGGGCTAGACTCCTACGAGCAGTACTTC